Shown below are 8 T cell receptor beta chains from a single sample sequenced in a study of OX40 agonist ivuxolimab in advanced cancers. The method was immunoSEQ multiplex PCR; TCRdb's version includes in-frame clones alone and lacks a portion of them. The sample lists tens of thousands of clones; about 94% were seen once. Here the sequenced sample was CD4+ or CD8+ T cells sorted from blood, taken in a trial of the OX40 agonist ivuxolimab. Receptor source: an adult with an advanced solid tumor such as melanoma, head and neck, liver or kidney cancer.

The V call is TRBV5-4, the J call TRBJ1-6, with D hard to call. The length of the CDR3 is 15 residues. The germline gives CDR1 SGHNT, CDR2 YYREEE (reference sequence). Trimming took 0 bases from V and 6 from J, leaving 10 bases between them. CDR3 nucleotides: TGTGCCAGCAGCTTGGAGGTCAGATCTAATTCACCCCTCCACTTT. This translates into CASSLEVRSNSPLHF. Looking up the rest from reference TRBV5-4 and TRBJ1-6 gives the full variable domain: ETGVTQSPTHLIKTRGQQVTLRCSSQSGHNTVSWYQQALGQGPQFIFQYYREEENGRGNFPPRFSGLQFPNYSSELNVNALELDDSALYLCASSLEVRSNSPLHFGNGTRLTVT.

The V call is TRBV19, the J call TRBJ2-6; D unclear. CDR3 length equals 15 residues. V was trimmed by 3 bases and J by 4 bases, leaving 10 bases between them. Germline V gene lookup returns CDR1 LNHDA and CDR2 SQIVND (reference sequence). CDR3 region: CASSIGHEGANVLTF. The DNA of the CDR3 is TGTGCCAGTAGTATCGGGCACGAGGGGGCCAACGTCCTGACTTTC.

V usage is TRBV5-1 and J usage is TRBJ1-2, with 9 bases lining up with TRBD1. This CDR3 comprises 15 residues. Trimming removed 2 bases from V and 4 bases from J; junction bases left unmatched: 6. Looked up from germline, CDR1 is SGHRS and CDR2 is YFSETQ. CDR3 residues: CASSLQGAATYGYTF. The CDR3 bases are TGCGCCAGCAGCTTACAGGGGGCGGCGACCTATGGCTACACCTTC.

The chain is built from TRBV4-1 and TRBJ2-7, with 10 bases lining up with TRBD2. CDR3 length equals 16 residues. Trimming took 0 bases from V and 3 from J; bases not matched to a gene: 5. Germline V CDR1 and CDR2: MGHRA, YSYEKL. This chain's CDR3 is CASSQESGRVFYEQYF. In nucleotides, the CDR3 is TGCGCCAGCAGCCAAGAAAGCGGGAGGGTTTTCTACGAGCAGTACTTC.

This clone was found once. The V call is TRBV27, the J call TRBJ2-5; 7 bases map to TRBD2. The ends lost 2 bases at V and 5 bases at J; junction bases unmatched: 8. Germline CDR1 reads MNHEY; CDR2 reads SMNVEV (reference sequence). The CDR3 extends over 15 amino acids. CDR3 DNA sequence: TGTGCCAGCAGTTTAAAGTCCGGGAGGTCGGAGACCCAGTACTTC. As protein: CASSLKSGRSETQYF.

The chain recombines TRBV28 with TRBJ1-5, with D possibly being TRBD1 (6 bases). The V end lost 6 bases, the J end lost 6 bases, and 18 bases lay between the germline ends. In germline, CDR1 is MDHEN, CDR2 SYDVKM. This CDR3 has 15 residues. The CDR3 DNA reads as TGTGCCAGCAGCCTGGAGCTCCGGACAGCTCAGCCCCAGCATTTT. Its protein product is CASSLELRTAQPQHF.

The chain uses TRBV7-2 and TRBJ1-3, with 8 bases that match TRBD1. The V and J ends lost 0 bases and 4 bases, in that order; junction bases with no gene match: 8. The CDR3 spans 17 residues. Germline-derived CDR1 and CDR2 are SGHTA and FQGNSA. The CDR3 nucleotides are TGTGCCAGCAGCTTAGCTTTAGGACAGGGTGACGGAAACACCATATATTTT. It translates to CASSLALGQGDGNTIYF.

This clone was seen just once. V is TRBV6-1 and J is TRBJ2-7; a possible D gene is TRBD2 (6 bases). Germline CDR1 reads MNHNS; CDR2 reads SASEGT. V dropped 3 bases and J dropped 3 bases, with 12 bases sitting between them. The CDR3 spans 14 residues. This CDR3 reads CASSDGGYFYEQYF. The CDR3 bases are TGTGCCAGCAGTGACGGGGGTTACTTCTACGAGCAGTACTTC.